The clone carrying this TCR beta chain has ten or more counts. The antigen is undetermined. Through template switching, a universal primer site was introduced, and the cDNA contained unique molecular identifiers. From the 5' RACE reads, TCRdb called clonotypes with MiXCR, one entry per CDR3 protein. The sample has some 600,000 distinct CDR3 sequences; about 7.1% are singletons. The data belong to a study of identical twins. The CDR3 loop spans 12 amino acids. Germline CDR1 MDHEN, CDR2 SYDVKM. V was shortened by 6 bases and J by 6 bases, with 11 bases between the two germline ends. Broader study findings: There were fewer insertions in abundant cord blood beta clonotypes, but memory repertoires showed no such pattern. Rather than following the same donors, the conclusions depended on cross-sectional statistical analysis.

The same data also contributed to another study, on yellow fever vaccine responses in identical twins.

Sequenced sample: PBMCs. This rearrangement joins TRBV28 to TRBJ1-2, with D hard to call. This receptor was obtained from a woman aged 18-29 years in good health. CDR3 nucleotides: TGTGCCAGCAGCCCCTCTCCGGATGGCTACACCTTC. This encodes CASSPSPDGYTF.